The 4 T cell receptor beta chains given below trace back to one sample, sequenced in a study of cytomegalovirus exposure and HLA in healthy donors (dated 2017 in TCRdb). The library was made by the immunoSEQ multiplex PCR assay. For the multiplex PCR, a mixture combining 60 forward primers for TCR Vbeta segments and 13 reverse primers for TCR Jbeta segments was used. TCRdb re-hosts the immuneACCESS table, in-frame sequences only. Its copies lack some clones; in the studies checked, an unresolved V gene accounts for under half of them, and the cause for the rest is not known. This sample has 150,000 to 200,000 clones in its table, and around 86% of those were observed once. Approximately 1.8% of the sample is taken by the ten largest. Sequenced material: PBMCs. These receptors all come from a human donor in good health.

The J gene is TRBJ1-2, the V gene TRBV5-1; D remains ambiguous. V gave up 7 bases and J gave up 2 bases, with 18 bases separating them. This CDR3 region has 15 residues. Germline CDR1 and CDR2: SGHRS and YFSETQ. The chain's CDR3 is CASLATQGLNYGYTF. The CDR3 region has the DNA TGCGCCAGCTTGGCCACTCAAGGACTGAACTATGGCTACACCTTC.

V usage is TRBV7-9 and J usage is TRBJ2-3, with 7 bases lining up with TRBD1. CDR3 length equals 12 residues. CDR1 and CDR2 from the germline V gene are SEHNR and FQNEAQ (reference sequence). Losses at the gene ends were 5 bases for V and 8 bases for J; bases not matched to a gene: 4. CDR3 loop: CASSPDRVTQYF. The CDR3 DNA reads TGTGCCAGCAGCCCAGACAGGGTTACGCAGTATTTT. Full variable domain (outside the CDR3, taken from reference TRBV7-9 and TRBJ2-3): DTGVSQNPRHKITKRGQNVTFRCDPISEHNRLYWYRQTLGQGPEFLTYFQNEAQLEKSRLLSDRFSAERPKGSFSTLEIQRTEQGDSAMYLCASSPDRVTQYFGPGTRLTVL.

V and J are TRBV10-3 and TRBJ2-1, with D unresolved. The CDR3 loop spans 16 amino acids. V lost 7 bases, J lost 2 bases, and 18 bases lay in between. The germline V gene has CDR1 ENHRY and CDR2 SYGVKD. CDR3 residues: CAIKRGYATTYNEQFF. CDR3 bases: TGTGCCATCAAGCGTGGTTATGCTACTACCTACAATGAGCAGTTCTTC.

The CDR3, as DNA: TGTGCCAGCAGTGGGGGACAGGCTAGCTCTGGGGCCAACGTCCTGACTTTC. Translation gives CASSGGQASSGANVLTF. The chain uses TRBV2 and TRBJ2-6; 8 bases align to TRBD1. The CDR3 is 17 amino acids. Germline loops: CDR1 SNHLY, CDR2 FYNNEI. Unmatched junction bases numbered 5, after V lost 4 bases and J lost 0 bases.